This T cell receptor (beta chain) was found in a study of T cell responses to AZD1222 COVID-19 vaccine. Method: immunoSEQ multiplex PCR; TCRdb's copy keeps in-frame clones and lacks some. In the table there are about 150,000 clones, 88% of which are singletons. Trimming took off 7 bases at V and 5 bases at J, with 18 bases between the two ends. There are 14 residues in the CDR3. From germline, CDR1 is SEHNR and CDR2 FQNEAQ (reference sequence). The specimen comprised peripheral blood, sampled on day 0 of AZD1222 vaccination. The gene calls are TRBV7-9 and TRBJ2-7, with D possibly matching TRBD1 (5 bases). The sequence was obtained from an adult in good health. This CDR3 reads CASTNQGLRDEQYF. Written as DNA, the CDR3 is TGTGCCAGCACCAACCAGGGATTGCGCGACGAGCAGTACTTC.